This TCR beta chain was sequenced in a study of response to subunit inactivated influenza vaccine. Regarding the study as a whole: It was the authors' suggestion that each seasonal influenza vaccination recruits few new T cells.

V lost 5 bases and J lost 4; bases outside the gene matches: 11. CDR3 length equals 17 residues. As to this clonotype: No antigen is known for it.

TCRdb ran MiXCR on the RT-PCR reads and lists one entry per CDR3 protein. Among hundreds of thousands of distinct CDR3 sequences listed, approximately 20% were seen once. The chain recombines TRBV12-3 or TRBV12-4 with TRBJ1-4, with TRBD1 identical over 9 bases. The sample here was PBMCs from blood, taken less than 22 months after vaccination. The origin of this receptor is a man between 50 and 69 years old who received an inactivated influenza vaccine. The CDR3 coding sequence is TGTGCCAGCAGTGATGACAGGACAGGGGCCTATAATGAAAAACTGTTTTTT. As protein: CASSDDRTGAYNEKLFF.